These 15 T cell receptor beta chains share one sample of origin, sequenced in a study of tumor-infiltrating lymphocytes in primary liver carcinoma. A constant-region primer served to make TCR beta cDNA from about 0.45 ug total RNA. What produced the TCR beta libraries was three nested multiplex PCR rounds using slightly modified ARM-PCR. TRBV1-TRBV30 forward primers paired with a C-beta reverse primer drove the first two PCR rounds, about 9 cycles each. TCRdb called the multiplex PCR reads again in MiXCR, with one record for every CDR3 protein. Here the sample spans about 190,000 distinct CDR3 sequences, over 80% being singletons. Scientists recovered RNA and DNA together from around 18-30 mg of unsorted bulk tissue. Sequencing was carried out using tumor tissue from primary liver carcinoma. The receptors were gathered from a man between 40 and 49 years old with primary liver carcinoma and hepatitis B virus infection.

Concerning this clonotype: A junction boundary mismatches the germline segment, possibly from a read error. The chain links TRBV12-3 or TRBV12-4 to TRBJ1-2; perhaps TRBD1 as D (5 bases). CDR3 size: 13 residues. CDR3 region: CASSQGDYYGFAF. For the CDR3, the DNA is TGTGCCAGCAGCCAAGGGGATTACTATGGCTTCGCCTTC.

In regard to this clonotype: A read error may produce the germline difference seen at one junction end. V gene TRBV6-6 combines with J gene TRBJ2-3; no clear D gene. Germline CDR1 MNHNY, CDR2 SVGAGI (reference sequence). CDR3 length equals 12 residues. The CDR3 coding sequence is TGTGCCAGCAGTTACTCGGGAAATACGCAGTTTTTT. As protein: CASSYSGNTQFF.

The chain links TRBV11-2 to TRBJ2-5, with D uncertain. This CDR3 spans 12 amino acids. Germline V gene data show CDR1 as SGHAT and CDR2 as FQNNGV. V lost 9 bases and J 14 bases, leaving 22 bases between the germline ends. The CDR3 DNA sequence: TGTGCCAGTAGTCTAGTGGGTGTGGCACAATACTTC. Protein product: CASSLVGVAQYF.

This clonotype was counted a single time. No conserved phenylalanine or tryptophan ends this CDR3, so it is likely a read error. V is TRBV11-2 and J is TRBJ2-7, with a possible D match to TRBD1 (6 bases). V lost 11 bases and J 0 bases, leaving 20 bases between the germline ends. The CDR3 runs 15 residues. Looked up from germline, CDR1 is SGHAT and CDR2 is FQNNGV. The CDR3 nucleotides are TGTGCCGGGAGCTTAGATTTAGGGGGCTCCTACGAGCAGTACTTA. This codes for CAGSLDLGGSYEQYL.

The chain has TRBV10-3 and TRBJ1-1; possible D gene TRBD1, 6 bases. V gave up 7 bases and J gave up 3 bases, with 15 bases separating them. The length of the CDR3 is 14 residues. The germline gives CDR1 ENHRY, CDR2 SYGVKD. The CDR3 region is CAIMRQGIDTEAFF. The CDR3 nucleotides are TGTGCCATCATGAGGCAGGGGATTGACACTGAAGCTTTCTTT.

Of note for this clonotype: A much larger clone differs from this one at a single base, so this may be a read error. CDR3 sequence (DNA): TGTACCAGCAGACGGGACCTCGGAGAGACCCAGTACTTC. Translated: CTSRRDLGETQYF. The genes are TRBV5-8 and TRBJ2-5; the D call may be TRBD1 or TRBD2 (5 bases each). Germline values: CDR1 SGHTS, CDR2 YDEGEE. This CDR3 is built from 13 residues.

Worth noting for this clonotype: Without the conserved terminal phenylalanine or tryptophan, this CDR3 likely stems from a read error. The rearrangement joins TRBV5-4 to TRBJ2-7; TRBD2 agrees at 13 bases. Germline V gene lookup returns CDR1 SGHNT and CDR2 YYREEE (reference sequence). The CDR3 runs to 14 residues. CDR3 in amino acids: CTSSLRTSGSEQYL. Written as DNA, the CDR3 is TGTACCAGCAGCTTAAGGACTAGCGGGAGCGAGCAGTACTTA.

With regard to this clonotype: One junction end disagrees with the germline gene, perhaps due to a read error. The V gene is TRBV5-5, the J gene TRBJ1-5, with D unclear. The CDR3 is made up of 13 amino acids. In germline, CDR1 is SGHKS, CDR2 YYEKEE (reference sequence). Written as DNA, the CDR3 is TGTGCCAGCAGCTTAACGAGGTCGGAGCCCCAGCACTTT. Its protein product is CASSLTRSEPQHF.

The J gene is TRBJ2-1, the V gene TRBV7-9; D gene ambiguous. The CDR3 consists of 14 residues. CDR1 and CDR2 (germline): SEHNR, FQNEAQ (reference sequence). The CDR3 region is CACSLEGSRSEQFF. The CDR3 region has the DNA TGTGCATGCAGCTTAGAAGGTAGTAGGTCTGAGCAGTTCTTC.

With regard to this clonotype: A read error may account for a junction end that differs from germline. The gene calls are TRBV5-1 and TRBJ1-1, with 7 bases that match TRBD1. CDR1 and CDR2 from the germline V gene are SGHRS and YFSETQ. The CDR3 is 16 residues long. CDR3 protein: CASCLSSGGANTETFF. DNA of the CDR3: TGCGCCAGCTGCTTGTCGTCAGGGGGGGCGAACACTGAAACTTTCTTT.

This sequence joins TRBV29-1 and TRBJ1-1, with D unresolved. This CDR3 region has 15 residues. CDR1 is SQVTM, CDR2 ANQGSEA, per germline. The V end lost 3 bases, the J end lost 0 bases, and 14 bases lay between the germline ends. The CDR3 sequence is CSVDYGLGMNTEAFF. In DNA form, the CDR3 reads TGCAGCGTTGACTACGGTTTGGGAATGAACACTGAAGCTTTCTTT.

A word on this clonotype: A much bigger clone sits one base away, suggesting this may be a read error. The chain's CDR3 is CSALLAGGWEIQYF. CDR3 sequence (DNA): TGCAGTGCGTTACTAGCGGGAGGTTGGGAGATCCAGTACTTC. The genes are TRBV20-1 and TRBJ2-5, with 12 nucleotides matching TRBD2. Germline V gene data show CDR1 as DFQATT and CDR2 as SNEGSKA (reference sequence). CDR3 length: 14 amino acids.

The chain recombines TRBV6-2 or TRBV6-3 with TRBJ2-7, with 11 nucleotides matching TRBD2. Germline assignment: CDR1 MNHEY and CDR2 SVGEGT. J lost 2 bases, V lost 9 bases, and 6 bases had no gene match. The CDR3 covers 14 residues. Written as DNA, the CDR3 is TGTGCCAGTAGACTAGCGGGATGGACCTACGAGCAGTACTTC. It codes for CASRLAGWTYEQYF.

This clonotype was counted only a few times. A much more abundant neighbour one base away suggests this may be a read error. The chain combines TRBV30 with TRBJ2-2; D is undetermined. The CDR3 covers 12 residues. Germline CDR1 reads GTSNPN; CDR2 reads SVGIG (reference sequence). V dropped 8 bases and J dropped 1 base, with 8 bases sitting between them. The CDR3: CATERNTGELFF. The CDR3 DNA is TGTGCCACGGAGCGGAACACCGGGGAGCTGTTTTTT.

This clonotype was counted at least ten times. The CDR3 DNA reads TGTGCCAGCAGCCAGGACAGCGCGAGCGGCTACACCTTC. It specifies CASSQDSASGYTF. V gene TRBV6-5 combines with J gene TRBJ1-2, with D maybe TRBD1 (6 bases). The V end lost 6 bases, the J end lost 8 bases, and 16 bases lay between the germline ends. There are 13 residues in the CDR3. From germline, CDR1 is MNHEY and CDR2 SVGAGI.